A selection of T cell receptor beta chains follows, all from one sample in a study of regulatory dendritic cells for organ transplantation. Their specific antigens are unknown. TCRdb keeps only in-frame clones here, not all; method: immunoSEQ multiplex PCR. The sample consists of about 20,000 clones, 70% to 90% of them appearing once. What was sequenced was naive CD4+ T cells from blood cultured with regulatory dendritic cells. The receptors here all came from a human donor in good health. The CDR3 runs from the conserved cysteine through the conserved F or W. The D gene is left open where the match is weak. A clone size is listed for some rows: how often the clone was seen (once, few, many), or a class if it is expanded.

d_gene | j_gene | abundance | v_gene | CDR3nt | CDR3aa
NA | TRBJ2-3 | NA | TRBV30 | TGTGCCTGGAGTCCCGGAAACACAGATACGCAGTATTTT | CAWSPGNTDTQYF
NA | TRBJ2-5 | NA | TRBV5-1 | TGCGCCAGCAGTGTATCAGAGACCCAGTACTTC | CASSVSETQYF
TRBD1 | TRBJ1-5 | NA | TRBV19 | TGTGCCAGTAGTATCCCGTGGACAGGGGGAGATCAGCCCCAGCATTTT | CASSIPWTGGDQPQHF
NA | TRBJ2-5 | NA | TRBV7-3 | TGTGCCAGCAGCTTATATCCCTCAGAGACCCAGTACTTC | CASSLYPSETQYF
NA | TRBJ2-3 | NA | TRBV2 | TGTGCCAGCAGGGCAACAGGCAGGCCAGATACGCAGTATTTT | CASRATGRPDTQYF
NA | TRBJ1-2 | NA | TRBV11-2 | TGTGCCAGCAGCTCTAATCAGGGAATACGCGGCTACACCTTC | CASSSNQGIRGYTF
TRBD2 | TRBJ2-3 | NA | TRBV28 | TGTGCCAGCAGTTTATTGGGCGGGGGGGCCCCAGATACGCAGTATTTT | CASSLLGGGAPDTQYF
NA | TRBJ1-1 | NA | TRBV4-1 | TGCGCCAGCAGCTCACCGGCCGGCTTCGACAGGAACACTGAAGCTTTCTTT | CASSSPAGFDRNTEAFF
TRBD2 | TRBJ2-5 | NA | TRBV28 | TGTGCCAGCAGTTCTAGCGGGAAGGAGACCCAGTACTTC | CASSSSGKETQYF
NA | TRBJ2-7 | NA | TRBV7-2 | TGTGCCAGCAGCTACAGCTCCTACGAGCAGTACTTC | CASSYSSYEQYF
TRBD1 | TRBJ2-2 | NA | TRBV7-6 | TGTGCCAGCAGCTTCGGACAGGGGTCCGGGGAGCTGTTTTTT | CASSFGQGSGELFF
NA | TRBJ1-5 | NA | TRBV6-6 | TGTGCCAGCAGGGTGGGGGGAACCGGTGGCAATCAGCCCCAGCATTTT | CASRVGGTGGNQPQHF
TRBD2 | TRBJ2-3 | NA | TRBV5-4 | TGTGCCAGCAGCCCACTTGCGGGGGGCAGGACAGATACGCAGTATTTT | CASSPLAGGRTDTQYF
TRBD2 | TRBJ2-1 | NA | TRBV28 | TGTGCCAGCATATCTAGCGGAGAAGAGGGAGGGGATCGTGAGCAGTTCTTC | CASISSGEEGGDREQFF
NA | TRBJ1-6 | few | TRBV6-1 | TGTGCCAGCAATGCCGCACCCCTCCACTTT | CASNAAPLHF
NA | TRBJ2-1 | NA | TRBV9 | TGTGCCAGCAGCGTAGCTCCTGCAGGGTTACAGTTCTTC | CASSVAPAGLQFF
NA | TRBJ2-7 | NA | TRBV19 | TGTGCCAGTAGTCTCAGCGGAACCTACGAGCAGTACTTC | CASSLSGTYEQYF
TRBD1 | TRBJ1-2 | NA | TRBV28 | TGTGCCAGCAGTTTATCGGACAGGAAATATGGCTACACCTTC | CASSLSDRKYGYTF
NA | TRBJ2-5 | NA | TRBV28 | TGTGCCAGCAGTTTGGGGGCGTGGAAGACCCAGTACTTC | CASSLGAWKTQYF
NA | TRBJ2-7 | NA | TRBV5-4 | TGTGCCAGCAGCCCCCCCCCGGGACGAGTAGATGAGCAGTACTTC | CASSPPPGRVDEQYF
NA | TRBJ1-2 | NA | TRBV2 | TGTGCCAGCAGTGAAAGTGACACCTATTATGGCTACACCTTC | CASSESDTYYGYTF
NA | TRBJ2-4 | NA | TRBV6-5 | TGTGCCAGCAAGGAAGGGGTAAAAAACATTCAGTACTTC | CASKEGVKNIQYF
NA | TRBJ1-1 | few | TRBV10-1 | TGCGCCAGCAGTGAGTCGAGGGGGGCTTACACTGAAGCTTTCTTT | CASSESRGAYTEAFF
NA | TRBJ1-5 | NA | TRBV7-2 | TGTGCCAGCAGCTTGGATTGGGGACAAAATCAGCCCCAGCATTTT | CASSLDWGQNQPQHF
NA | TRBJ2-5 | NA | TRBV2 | TGTGCCAGCAGCGGACAGAAAGAGACCCAGTACTTC | CASSGQKETQYF
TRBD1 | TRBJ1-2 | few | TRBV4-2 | TGTGCCAGCAGCCAGGGTGGACAGGGACAAAGGTCTAACTATGGCTACACCTTC | CASSQGGQGQRSNYGYTF
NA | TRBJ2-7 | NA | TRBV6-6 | TGTGCCAGCAGCCCCTTTCGGGGGTCCGAGCAGTACTTC | CASSPFRGSEQYF